The 6 T cell receptor beta chains presented below share a single source sample, sequenced in a study of CD8 T cells in ankylosing spondylitis. TCRdb analysed the 5' RACE reads with MiXCR anew, one entry per CDR3 protein. The sample yields 200,000 to 250,000 distinct CDR3 sequences, approximately 11% seen once. Sequencing was done on a sample of blood, either unsorted or a sorted T cell fraction (not recorded which). The receptors stem from a male donor with ankylosing spondylitis or in good health (not recorded which).

This clonotype appeared many times. The chain carries TRBV12-3 or TRBV12-4 and TRBJ1-1; TRBD1 agrees at 7 bases. This CDR3 spans 17 amino acids. Germline trimming cut 6 bases from V and 1 base from J; bases unmatched to any gene: 14. Written as DNA, the CDR3 is TGTGCCAGCAGACCAGACAGGGCCCGACCTTCGAACACTGAAGCTTTCTTT. It is translated as CASRPDRARPSNTEAFF.

The rearrangement uses TRBV12-3 or TRBV12-4 and TRBJ2-7; TRBD2 matches at 10 bases. There are 13 residues in the CDR3. The V segment lost 4 bases and the J segment 8 bases; nucleotides outside the gene matches: 5. In nucleotides, the CDR3 is TGTGCCAGCAGTTCGGGACTAGCGTTCAAGCAGTACTTC. As protein: CASSSGLAFKQYF.

This clonotype was seen ten or more times. The V gene is TRBV5-1, the J gene TRBJ1-1; perhaps TRBD1 as D (5 bases). The CDR3 loop spans 14 amino acids. CDR1 and CDR2 from the germline V gene are SGHRS and YFSETQ. The V and J ends lost 2 bases and 1 base respectively, with 9 bases between them. The CDR3 sequence is CASSLTGTNTEAFF. CDR3 sequence (DNA): TGCGCCAGCAGCTTAACCGGGACGAACACTGAAGCTTTCTTT.

This clonotype came up a few times. The V gene is TRBV20-1, the J gene TRBJ2-5, with D unresolved. This CDR3 spans 16 amino acids. Deletions cut 7 bases from V and 5 bases from J, with 26 bases between. Germline CDR1 and CDR2: DFQATT and SNEGSKA (reference sequence). Here the CDR3 reads CSVNTIDGSIGETQYF. CDR3 nucleotide sequence: TGCAGTGTGAACACGATCGACGGCAGTATTGGGGAGACCCAGTACTTC.

The table lists this clonotype with many counts. The rearrangement uses TRBV29-1 and TRBJ1-4; maybe TRBD1 (6 bases). This CDR3 spans 14 amino acids. With 5 bases removed from V and 7 bases from J, the gap between germline ends came to 17 bases. The germline CDR1 and CDR2 sequences are SQVTM and ANQGSEA. The CDR3: CSVPLGGGVEKLFF. In nucleotides, the CDR3 is TGCAGCGTTCCTCTGGGGGGCGGTGTTGAAAAACTGTTTTTT.

This clonotype was seen at least ten times. The chain joins TRBV7-6 to TRBJ1-1; maybe TRBD1 (6 bases). The CDR3 covers 15 residues. CDR1 is SGHVS and CDR2 is FNYEAQ in the germline V gene. The V and J ends lost 5 bases and 4 bases respectively, with 17 bases between them. The CDR3 protein is CASSPPGGPGTEAFF. CDR3 bases: TGTGCCAGCAGCCCACCTGGGGGCCCGGGCACTGAAGCTTTCTTT.